A single sample is the source of the 16 T cell receptor beta chains below, sequenced in a study of blood T cell repertoires in COVID-19. The data were produced by immunoSEQ multiplex PCR, yet TCRdb's version contains in-frame clones alone and is incomplete. The data show a few hundred thousand clones, with 75% to 85% seen just once and 9.5% to 10% held by the top ten. Sequences were obtained from peripheral blood. The source is a middle-aged man with active or convalescent COVID-19.

A few counts support this clone. The CDR3 DNA reads as TGTGCCAGCAGCTTAACCAATTACAATGAGCAGTTCTTC. Translated, it gives CASSLTNYNEQFF. This chain uses TRBV7-3 with TRBJ2-1; D is unresolved. Germline V gene lookup returns CDR1 SGHTA and CDR2 FQGTGA. V was trimmed by 0 bases and J by 4 bases, leaving 4 bases between them. The CDR3 runs 13 residues.

The chain has TRBV7-9 and TRBJ1-1; the D is unclear. With 5 bases removed from V and 5 bases from J, the gap between germline ends came to 12 bases. CDR3 length equals 13 residues. Germline loops: CDR1 SEHNR, CDR2 FQNEAQ (reference sequence). DNA of the CDR3: TGTGCCAGCAGCGACCCTAGGTGGACTGAAGCTTTCTTT. This gives the protein CASSDPRWTEAFF.

This chain connects TRBV2 to TRBJ1-1; D not resolved. The V end lost 3 bases, the J end lost 5 bases, and 13 bases lay between the germline ends. Per germline, CDR1 SNHLY and CDR2 FYNNEI. The CDR3 sequence is 14 residues long. The CDR3: CASSDPGEFTEAFF. The CDR3 DNA reads as TGTGCCAGCAGTGATCCCGGGGAATTTACTGAAGCTTTCTTT.

V is TRBV6-6 and J is TRBJ2-7, with 8 bases identical to TRBD1. V gave up 6 bases and J gave up 7 bases; unmatched junction bases: 2. This CDR3 is built from 11 residues. The germline V gene has CDR1 MNHNY and CDR2 SVGAGI (reference sequence). CDR3 bases: TGTGCCAGCAGCACAGGGGGAGAGCAGTACGTC. Translation: CASSTGGEQYV.

This clone was seen only once. The rearrangement links TRBV4-1 to TRBJ2-7, with D uncertain. This CDR3 region has 15 residues. Looked up from germline, CDR1 is MGHRA and CDR2 is YSYEKL. Trimming left V 0 bases short and J 2 bases short, with 11 bases between. The CDR3 coding sequence is TGCGCCAGCAGCCAAGATTCTGGGCACCCCTACGAGCAGTACTTC. Its translation: CASSQDSGHPYEQYF.

The chain carries TRBV28 and TRBJ2-1; 7 bases agree with TRBD1. Per germline, CDR1 MDHEN and CDR2 SYDVKM. This CDR3 is built from 16 residues. V lost 6 bases, J lost 8 bases, and 16 bases stayed unmatched. CDR3 residues: CASSQIDRVVRYEQFF. DNA of the CDR3: TGTGCCAGCAGCCAAATAGACAGGGTGGTGAGGTATGAGCAGTTCTTC.

This chain connects TRBV28 to TRBJ2-5; 8 bases map to TRBD1. Trimming removed 6 bases from V and 1 base from J; junction bases left unmatched: 10. The CDR3 sequence is 16 residues long. Germline V gives CDR1 MDHEN, CDR2 SYDVKM. The CDR3 DNA is TGTGCCAGCAGCCACCATGGACAGGGAGCCCAAGAGACCCAGTACTTC. It translates to CASSHHGQGAQETQYF. The full variable domain, in which reference TRBV28 and TRBJ2-5 provide the parts outside the CDR3, is DVKVTQSSRYLVKRTGEKVFLECVQDMDHENMFWYRQDPGLGLRLIYFSYDVKMKEKGDIPEGYSVSREKKERFSLILESASTNQTSMYLCASSHHGQGAQETQYFGPGTRLLVL.

This chain uses TRBV9 with TRBJ1-5; D is uncertain. Trimming left V 3 bases short and J 6 bases short, with 10 bases between. The CDR3 contains 13 residues. Germline V CDR1 and CDR2: SGDLS, YYNGEE. The CDR3 DNA is TGTGCCAGCAGCGCCACGGGGTCTCAGCCCCAGCATTTT. It codes for CASSATGSQPQHF. Full variable domain (outside the CDR3, taken from reference TRBV9 and TRBJ1-5): DSGVTQTPKHLITATGQRVTLRCSPRSGDLSVYWYQQSLDQGLQFLIQYYNGEERAKGNILERFSAQQFPDLHSELNLSSLELGDSALYFCASSATGSQPQHFGDGTRLSIL.

The V call is TRBV27, the J call TRBJ1-6; tentatively, D is TRBD1 (5 bases). The V end was cut by 5 bases, the J end by 5 bases, with 13 bases between. CDR3 length: 15 amino acids. Germline CDR1 is MNHEY and CDR2 is SMNVEV (reference sequence). The DNA for the CDR3 is TGTGCCAGCAGTCTCTCCGGGGGGGATAATTCACCCCTCCACTTT. The encoded protein is CASSLSGGDNSPLHF.

The genes are TRBV18 and TRBJ2-5, with D possibly matching TRBD1 (6 bases). Looked up from germline, CDR1 is KGHSH and CDR2 is LQKENI. Trimming removed 0 bases at V and 5 bases at J, with 13 bases between. The CDR3 loop spans 15 amino acids. CDR3 in amino acids: CASSPPTIQGETQYF. Here the CDR3 DNA reads TGTGCCAGCTCACCACCGACGATTCAGGGGGAGACCCAGTACTTC.

V gene TRBV6-5 combines with J gene TRBJ1-2; maybe TRBD1 (6 bases). This CDR3 is built from 13 residues. V was pared by 9 bases and J by 6 bases, with 17 bases between. CDR1 is MNHEY, CDR2 SVGAGI, per germline. CDR3 in amino acids: CARRRDNEDGYTF. CDR3 in DNA: TGTGCCAGACGCCGGGACAATGAGGATGGCTACACCTTC.

The genes are TRBV5-5 and TRBJ1-1; weak D call: TRBD1 (5 bases). Germline V lookup: CDR1 SGHKS, CDR2 YYEKEE (reference sequence). This CDR3 is 13 amino acids long. V was pared by 6 bases and J by 0 bases, with 9 bases between. CDR3 region: CASTLTVNTEAFF. The CDR3 coding sequence is TGTGCCAGCACCCTGACAGTGAACACTGAAGCTTTCTTT.

The chain combines TRBV11-2 with TRBJ1-5; tentative D call: TRBD1 (5 bases). Germline CDR1 SGHAT, CDR2 FQNNGV. The V gene lost 4 bases and the J gene lost 6 bases, with 16 bases spanning the gap. The CDR3 totals 15 residues. Written as DNA, the CDR3 is TGTGCCAGCAGCTCCAACGTGGGGGGAGGTCAGCCCCAGCATTTT. Its protein product is CASSSNVGGGQPQHF.

The V call is TRBV27, the J call TRBJ1-4; D is perhaps TRBD1 (6 bases). The CDR3 has 15 amino acids. In germline, CDR1 is MNHEY, CDR2 SMNVEV (reference sequence). The V gene lost 0 bases and the J gene lost 5 bases, with 10 bases spanning the gap. The CDR3, as DNA: TGTGCCAGCAGTTTATCCCGGACAGTCAATGAAAAACTGTTTTTT. This sequence encodes CASSLSRTVNEKLFF.

This rearrangement joins TRBV12-3 or TRBV12-4 to TRBJ1-2, with D tentatively TRBD1 (5 bases). The CDR3 totals 13 residues. Trimming left V 5 bases short and J 7 bases short, with 14 bases between. CDR3 in DNA: TGTGCCAGCAGTCGCGACAGTTTCTCTGGCTACACCTTC. Its protein is CASSRDSFSGYTF.

This rearrangement joins TRBV7-9 to TRBJ2-2; 8 bases match TRBD1. The J segment lost 1 base and the V segment lost 6 bases, leaving 7 bases of the junction unmatched. The CDR3 covers 16 residues. The germline V gene encodes CDR1 SEHNR and CDR2 FQNEAQ (reference sequence). DNA for the CDR3: TGTGCCAGCAGAGATACAGGGGGGTTGAACACCGGGGAGCTGTTTTTT. Translated: CASRDTGGLNTGELFF.